The present entry profiles one T cell receptor beta chain with its context. The sample is drawn from a study of blood T cell repertoires in COVID-19. Study summary: Acute and convalescent COVID-19 samples came from the United States, Italy and Spain. T cells, B-cell-depleted T cells, or PBMCs provided the cDNA or gDNA that served as material.

In the authors' methods: The assay estimated nucleated cells by amplifying reference gene primers. The repertoire was sequenced with immunoSEQ multiplex PCR; TCRdb's copy has only in-frame clones and lacks some. The DNA gave D and trimming, while V, J and clone size come from that table. The table lists more than 200,000 clones, about 83% of them singletons. V lost 8 bases and J 6 bases, leaving 26 bases between the germline ends. The germline gives CDR1 SNHLY, CDR2 FYNNEI. The CDR3 is 16 residues long. The chain links TRBV2 to TRBJ2-7; maybe TRBD1 (5 bases). The TCR comes from a middle-aged man with active or convalescent COVID-19. The sample consisted of peripheral blood. The CDR3 spells CASALSNTWQGSEQYF. CDR3 in DNA: TGTGCCAGCGCATTGTCCAACACGTGGCAGGGTAGCGAGCAGTACTTC.